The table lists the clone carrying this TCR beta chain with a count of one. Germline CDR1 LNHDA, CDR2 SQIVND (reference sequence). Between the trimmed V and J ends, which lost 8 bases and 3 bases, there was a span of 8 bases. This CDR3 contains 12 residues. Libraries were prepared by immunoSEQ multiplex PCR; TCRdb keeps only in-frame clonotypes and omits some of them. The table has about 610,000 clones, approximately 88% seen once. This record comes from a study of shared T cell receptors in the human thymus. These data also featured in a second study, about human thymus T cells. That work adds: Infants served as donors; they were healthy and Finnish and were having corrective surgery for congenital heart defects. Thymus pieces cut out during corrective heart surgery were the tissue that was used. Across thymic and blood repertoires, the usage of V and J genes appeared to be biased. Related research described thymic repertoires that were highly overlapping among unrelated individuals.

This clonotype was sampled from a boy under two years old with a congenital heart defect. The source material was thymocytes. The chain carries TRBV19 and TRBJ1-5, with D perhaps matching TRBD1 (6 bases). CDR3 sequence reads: CASGQLNQPQHF. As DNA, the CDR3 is TGTGCCAGTGGACAGCTCAATCAGCCCCAGCATTTT.